Sequencing of this T cell receptor beta chain was carried out in a study of regulatory T cells in long-lasting Graves disease. Time point: newly diagnosed GD, antithyroid drugs for less than 3 months. PBMC-derived RNA was used for the TCR library. Graves' disease diagnosis used American Thyroid Association guidelines. Researchers made TCR beta libraries by using iRepertoire HTBI primers and running Arm-PCR on CDR3 regions. TCRdb passed the multiplex PCR reads through MiXCR, listing each CDR3 protein once. The sample contains hundreds of thousands of distinct CDR3 sequences, roughly 16% of which appear only once. The germline V gene has CDR1 LNHDA and CDR2 SQIVND (reference sequence). The CDR3 is 15 amino acids. V lost 3 bases and J 6 bases, leaving 17 bases between the germline ends. The sample was also reused in another study, on T cells in Graves' hyperthyroidism and ophthalmopathy.

Material: peripheral blood mononuclear cells (PBMCs), obtained at new diagnosis, from a patient treated with antithyroid drugs. The rearrangement links TRBV19 to TRBJ1-2; D remains unclear. The origin of this receptor is a man younger than 35 with Graves disease. This CDR3 reads CASSISRRQVDGYTF. The CDR3 region has the DNA TGTGCCAGTAGTATCAGTCGACGGCAGGTCGATGGCTACACCTTC.